The next 12 T cell receptor beta chains were all read from a single sample in a study of patients and donors after allogeneic stem cell transplantation. TCRdb redid the calling of the RT-PCR reads with MiXCR, one entry per CDR3 protein. The sample contains about 960,000 distinct CDR3 sequences, approximately 19% of which appear only once. Source material: blood, either unsorted or a sorted T cell fraction (not recorded which). All receptors derive from a human donor who was either an allogeneic HSCT recipient or a stem cell or donor lymphocyte infusion donor (not recorded which). It is not recorded whose cells these are; they may come from a transplant donor.

This clonotype was observed a handful of times. The chain carries TRBV24-1 and TRBJ2-3; 7 bases line up with TRBD2. From germline, CDR1 is KGHDR and CDR2 SFDVKD. V was clipped by 9 bases and J by 3 bases; unmatched bases: 2. The CDR3 loop spans 12 amino acids. The CDR3 nucleotides read TGTGCCACCGGGGGGGGTACAGATACGCAGTATTTT. Translating it yields CATGGGTDTQYF.

This clonotype came up a few times. The V call is TRBV28, the J call TRBJ2-7, with 12 positions matching TRBD2. This CDR3 is 16 amino acids long. V shed 4 bases, J shed 4 bases, and the junction held 8 bases outside the gene matches. Germline CDR1 reads MDHEN; CDR2 reads SYDVKM. CDR3 sequence: CASSSPRLAGAYEQYF. As DNA, the CDR3 is TGTGCCAGCAGTTCCCCTCGACTAGCGGGAGCATACGAGCAGTACTTC.

J is TRBJ1-5 and V is TRBV6-2 or TRBV6-3; D is perhaps TRBD1 (6 bases). This CDR3 spans 15 amino acids. Trimming cost V 6 bases and J 5 bases, with 17 bases left between them. Looked up from germline, CDR1 is MNHEY and CDR2 is SVGEGT. This CDR3 reads CASSRGHRVDQPQHF. The CDR3 DNA is TGTGCCAGCAGCCGGGGCCACAGGGTAGATCAGCCCCAGCATTTT.

This clonotype was seen a few times. The rearrangement joins TRBV4-3 to TRBJ1-5; no definite D call. Germline V gene lookup returns CDR1 LGHNA and CDR2 YSLEER. This CDR3 region has 14 residues. The V end was cut by 0 bases, the J end by 7 bases, with 10 bases between. CDR3 nucleotides: TGCGCCAGCAGCCAAGAAAGGTTGTTCCAGCCCCAGCATTTT. Translation gives CASSQERLFQPQHF.

The rearrangement links TRBV6-1 to TRBJ2-2; 8 nucleotides agree with TRBD2. CDR3 length: 14 residues. The ends lost 7 bases at V and 5 bases at J; junction bases unmatched: 6. Germline CDR1 is MNHNS and CDR2 is SASEGT. The CDR3 loop reads CASNQRESTGELFF. Written as DNA, the CDR3 is TGTGCCAGCAATCAGCGGGAGAGTACCGGGGAGCTGTTTTTT.

This clonotype appeared a few times. The chain has TRBV4-3 and TRBJ1-3; no firm D call. The germline CDR1 and CDR2 sequences are LGHNA and YSLEER. The CDR3 spans 13 residues. V was pared by 0 bases and J by 5 bases, with 5 bases between. Here the CDR3 reads CASSQDHRNTIYF. The CDR3 nucleotides read TGCGCCAGCAGCCAAGATCACAGAAACACCATATATTTT.

The V gene is TRBV11-2, the J gene TRBJ2-5, with D perhaps matching TRBD2 (5 bases). The germline V gene encodes CDR1 SGHAT and CDR2 FQNNGV. The germline V and J ends were trimmed by 1 base and 0 bases, with 15 bases remaining between them. This CDR3 contains 17 residues. In nucleotides, the CDR3 is TGTGCCAGCAGCTTAGGGACTGACGGGGAGTACCAAGAGACCCAGTACTTC. This codes for CASSLGTDGEYQETQYF.

In this sample, this clonotype turned up a few times. The genes are TRBV2 and TRBJ2-2, with a weak D call TRBD2 (6 bases). The germline gives CDR1 SNHLY, CDR2 FYNNEI. The V gene lost 6 bases and the J gene lost 6 bases, with 14 bases spanning the gap. CDR3 size: 14 residues. CDR3 in DNA: TGTGCCAGCAGCCGAAGACTAGTCGCCGGGGAGCTGTTTTTT. This translates into CASSRRLVAGELFF.

This clonotype was counted ten times or more. The J gene is TRBJ1-2, the V gene TRBV29-1; weak D call: TRBD1 (5 bases). Trimming cost V 0 bases and J 3 bases, with 14 bases left between them. The germline V gene encodes CDR1 SQVTM and CDR2 ANQGSEA. The CDR3 extends over 15 amino acids. DNA of the CDR3: TGCAGCGTTGAAGATTCAGGGACGACGGACTATGGCTACACCTTC. Translating it yields CSVEDSGTTDYGYTF.

At least ten counts were recorded for this clonotype. The chain couples TRBV12-3 or TRBV12-4 to TRBJ1-3; D is possibly TRBD1 (6 bases). The CDR3 sequence is 13 residues long. Trimming shortened V by 6 bases and J by 5 bases, and 11 bases separated the two germline ends. For the CDR3, the DNA is TGTGCCAGCAGCCTGGACAGCAGAAACACCATATATTTT. It yields the protein CASSLDSRNTIYF.

There are a few counts of this clonotype. The chain combines TRBV24-1 with TRBJ2-1, with 10 bases matching TRBD2. The V and J ends lost 7 bases and 4 bases, in that order; junction bases with no gene match: 12. The CDR3 covers 17 residues. CDR1 and CDR2 from the germline V gene are KGHDR and SFDVKD. The CDR3 region has the DNA TGTGCCACCAGCTATTCCGGGACTAGCGCAATATACAATGAGCAGTTCTTC. Amino acids: CATSYSGTSAIYNEQFF.

This clonotype was seen a handful of times. The chain joins TRBV24-1 to TRBJ2-3; no firm D call. The ends were cut back, 1 base at V and 5 bases at J, with 3 bases in the middle. The CDR3 totals 12 residues. Per the germline V gene, CDR1 is KGHDR and CDR2 is SFDVKD. The CDR3 region is CATSDFLDTQYF. As DNA, the CDR3 is TGTGCCACCAGTGATTTTTTAGATACGCAGTATTTT.